The present T cell receptor beta chain was sequenced within a study of blood T cells in healthy people across ages. PCR was performed a second time for roughly 7 to 11 cycles using a sample-barcoded 5' primer and a J-beta primer mix. TCRdb re-analysed the 5' RACE reads in MiXCR, keeping a single row per CDR3 protein. The table lists more than 750,000 distinct CDR3 sequences, 25% to 35% of them singletons. Study results and limitations: TCR beta diversity correlated strongly with naive T cell percentage.

Germline loops: CDR1 SGHRS, CDR2 YFSETQ. The V and J ends lost 5 bases and 3 bases, in that order; junction bases with no gene match: 8. The CDR3 extends over 16 amino acids. To note about this clonotype: What it binds is unknown.

Ranging in age from roughly 6 to 90, the donors were healthy Caucasian individuals from Russia. These sequences were also reported in another study, on T cells of mothers and their children. That investigation notes: Six or seven children, together with their three healthy Caucasian mothers, made up the donors.

The origin of this receptor is a woman aged 40 to 49 in good health. The sequenced sample was blood. V usage is TRBV5-1 and J usage is TRBJ2-3, with 11 bases lining up with TRBD2. CDR3: CASSATTSGTTDTQYF. The CDR3 coding sequence is TGCGCCAGCAGTGCTACGACTAGCGGGACTACAGATACGCAGTATTTT. The entire variable domain, with the rest obtained from reference TRBV5-1 and TRBJ2-3, is as follows: KAGVTQTPRYLIKTRGQQVTLSCSPISGHRSVSWYQQTPGQGLQFLFEYFSETQRNKGNFPGRFSGRQFSNSRSEMNVSTLELGDSALYLCASSATTSGTTDTQYFGPGTRLTVL.